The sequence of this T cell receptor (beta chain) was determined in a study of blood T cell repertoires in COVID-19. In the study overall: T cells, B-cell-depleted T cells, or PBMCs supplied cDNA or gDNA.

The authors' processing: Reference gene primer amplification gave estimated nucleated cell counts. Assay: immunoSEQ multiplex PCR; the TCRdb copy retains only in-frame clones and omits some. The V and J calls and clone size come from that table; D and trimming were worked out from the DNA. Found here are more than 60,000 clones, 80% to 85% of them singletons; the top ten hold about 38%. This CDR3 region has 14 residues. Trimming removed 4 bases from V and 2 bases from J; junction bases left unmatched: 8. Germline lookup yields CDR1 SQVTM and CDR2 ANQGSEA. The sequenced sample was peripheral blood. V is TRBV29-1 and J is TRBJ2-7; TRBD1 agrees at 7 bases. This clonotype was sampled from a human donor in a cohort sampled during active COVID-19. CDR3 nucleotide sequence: TGCAGCGTTGTGACCGACAGGGTTCCCTACGAGCAGTACTTC. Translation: CSVVTDRVPYEQYF.